This TCR beta chain originates from a study of patients and donors after allogeneic stem cell transplantation. TCRdb ran MiXCR on the RT-PCR reads and lists one entry per CDR3 protein. The repertoire holds 20,000 or so distinct CDR3 sequences, with around 5% as singletons. V was clipped by 2 bases and J by 8 bases, with 18 bases between them. The germline gives CDR1 SGHAT, CDR2 FQNNGV. The CDR3 runs to 15 residues. This clonotype was observed many times. The rearrangement uses TRBV11-2 and TRBJ1-2; D is ambiguous. The receptor's source is a human donor who was either an allogeneic HSCT recipient or a stem cell or donor lymphocyte infusion donor (not recorded which). It is not recorded whose cells these are; they may come from a transplant donor. The source material was blood, either unsorted or a sorted T cell fraction (not recorded which). CDR3 sequence reads: CASSLIHKRWWGYTF. In nucleotides, the CDR3 is TGTGCCAGCAGCTTAATCCACAAGAGGTGGTGGGGCTACACCTTC.